Below are 18 T cell receptor beta chains sequenced from a single sample in a study of T cell responses to AZD1222 COVID-19 vaccine. Generated by immunoSEQ multiplex PCR, the TCRdb table keeps only in-frame clones and is missing some. Here the sample spans 95,000 to 150,000 clones, roughly 90% being singletons. The sample was peripheral blood, taken 28 days after the second AZD1222 dose. The receptors here all came from an adult who received the AZD1222 COVID-19 vaccine.

Only one count was recorded for this clone. The genes are TRBV7-9 and TRBJ2-5; D possibly corresponds to TRBD1 (6 bases). The length of the CDR3 is 15 residues. Germline CDR1 reads SEHNR; CDR2 reads FQNEAQ (reference sequence). Trimming pared 5 bases from V and 0 bases from J, leaving 13 bases between. The chain's CDR3 is CASSPRRTDQETQYF. DNA of the CDR3: TGTGCCAGCAGCCCCAGACGGACAGACCAAGAGACCCAGTACTTC.

The gene calls are TRBV5-5 and TRBJ1-6; the D is unclear. Germline CDR1 is SGHKS and CDR2 is YYEKEE (reference sequence). The CDR3 totals 17 residues. The germline V and J ends were trimmed by 0 bases and 0 bases, with 10 bases remaining between them. CDR3 nucleotides: TGTGCCAGCAGCTTGGACGGTTTGAGCTCCTATAATTCACCCCTCCACTTT. Translation: CASSLDGLSSYNSPLHF.

The rearrangement uses TRBV7-9 and TRBJ1-2; TRBD1 matches 10 bases. The length of the CDR3 is 14 residues. V dropped 3 bases and J dropped 7; count of bases not matched to a gene: 5. From germline, CDR1 is SEHNR and CDR2 FQNEAQ (reference sequence). In DNA, the CDR3 is TGTGCCAGCAGCTTCCCGGGACAGGGGCCTGGCTACACCTTC. Protein sequence: CASSFPGQGPGYTF.

This chain connects TRBV6-5 to TRBJ2-2; 9 bases fit TRBD2. Germline-derived CDR1 and CDR2 are MNHEY and SVGAGI. Trimming removed 6 bases from V and 4 bases from J; junction bases left unmatched: 6. The CDR3 length is 15 residues. The CDR3 loop reads CASRRQRGATGELFF. CDR3 in DNA: TGTGCCAGCAGACGGCAGCGGGGGGCCACCGGGGAGCTGTTTTTT.

The V call is TRBV5-4, the J call TRBJ2-7; D is possibly TRBD1 or TRBD2 (5 bases each). CDR1 SGHNT and CDR2 YYREEE come from the germline V gene (reference sequence). The CDR3 runs 15 residues. Trimming stripped 0 bases from V and 5 bases from J, with 15 bases between. The CDR3 loop reads CASSLGLGVGNEQYF. CDR3 nucleotides: TGTGCCAGCAGCTTGGGGCTGGGGGTGGGGAACGAGCAGTACTTC.

This clone was counted only a few times. The chain combines TRBV25-1 with TRBJ1-2, with unresolved D. V lost 6 bases and J 6 bases, leaving 14 bases between the germline ends. The CDR3 is 13 residues long. Germline CDR1 reads MGHDK; CDR2 reads SYGVNS. This CDR3 reads CASRSPASNGYTF. CDR3 nucleotides: TGTGCCAGCAGGTCCCCGGCGTCCAATGGCTACACCTTC.

This chain connects TRBV5-6 to TRBJ1-5, with a weak D call TRBD1 (5 bases). The CDR3 extends over 13 amino acids. Per the germline V gene, CDR1 is SGHDT and CDR2 is YYEEEE. The V end lost 0 bases, the J end lost 6 bases, and 7 bases lay between the germline ends. The chain's CDR3 is CASSLAGFQPQHF. DNA for the CDR3: TGTGCCAGCAGCTTGGCAGGGTTTCAGCCCCAGCATTTT.

V and J are TRBV27 and TRBJ1-5; 8 bases line up with TRBD1. CDR1 and CDR2 from the germline V gene are MNHEY and SMNVEV (reference sequence). J gave up 9 bases and V 5 bases, and 12 bases lay outside the gene matches. The CDR3 is 15 amino acids. CDR3 region: CASSLNTGGLGPQHF. DNA of the CDR3: TGTGCCAGCAGTCTCAATACAGGGGGACTGGGGCCCCAGCATTTT.

The V gene is TRBV7-9, the J gene TRBJ1-2; D possibly corresponds to TRBD1 (5 bases). The CDR3 is 13 amino acids. CDR1 SEHNR and CDR2 FQNEAQ come from the germline V gene (reference sequence). Between the trimmed V and J ends, which lost 7 bases and 1 base, there was a span of 10 bases. CDR3 loop: CASIATDNYGYTF. The DNA of the CDR3 is TGTGCCAGCATCGCGACAGATAACTATGGCTACACCTTC.

The gene calls are TRBV9 and TRBJ2-5; 8 bases match TRBD2. This CDR3 has 16 amino acids. With 2 bases clipped from V and 1 base from J, the junction kept 7 bases outside the gene matches. Germline V CDR1 and CDR2: SGDLS, YYNGEE. In DNA form, the CDR3 reads TGTGCCAGCAGCGTTGAAGCGGGGGCCGTCCAAGAGACCCAGTACTTC. It encodes CASSVEAGAVQETQYF.

This clone was recorded a few times. This chain uses TRBV29-1 with TRBJ2-7, with D possibly being TRBD2 (5 bases). This CDR3 is 14 amino acids long. V lost 8 bases and J 3 bases, leaving 20 bases between the germline ends. The V gene's germline CDR1 is SQVTM and CDR2 ANQGSEA. The CDR3 DNA sequence: TGCAGCTCAAAAGGACGAGGGCCAAACTACGAGCAGTACTTC. Its translation is CSSKGRGPNYEQYF.

The CDR3 DNA reads TGTGCCAGCAGCACCCGACCTAGGGACAGAATTCTCAACTCTGGAAACACCATATATTTT. Translating gives CASSTRPRDRILNSGNTIYF. This chain connects TRBV7-8 to TRBJ1-3, with TRBD1 matching over 7 bases. Germline V lookup: CDR1 SGHVS, CDR2 FQNEAQ. The CDR3 is 20 amino acids. V gave up 5 bases and J gave up 0 bases; unmatched junction bases: 19.

This clone has only one observation. The chain is built from TRBV6-5 and TRBJ1-2, with a tentative D call TRBD1 (5 bases). The CDR3 extends over 14 amino acids. V lost 6 bases, J lost 3 bases, and 14 bases lay in between. Germline CDR1 MNHEY, CDR2 SVGAGI. CDR3 coding DNA: TGTGCCAGCAGACCACTCCAGGGTCACTATGGCTACACCTTC. It yields the protein CASRPLQGHYGYTF.

CDR3 region: CASSKGNPYGYTF. CDR3 DNA sequence: TGTGCCAGTAGCAAAGGGAACCCGTATGGCTACACCTTC. J is TRBJ1-2 and V is TRBV19, with no clear D. The CDR3 spans 13 residues. Trimming took 6 bases from V and 5 from J, leaving 13 bases between them. The V gene's germline CDR1 is LNHDA and CDR2 SQIVND (reference sequence).

The chain recombines TRBV14 with TRBJ1-4, with 8 bases identical to TRBD1. Unmatched junction bases numbered 9, after V lost 6 bases and J lost 0 bases. CDR3 length equals 17 residues. The V gene's germline CDR1 is SGHDN and CDR2 FVKESK. This CDR3 reads CASRPGTGGPTNEKLFF. The DNA for the CDR3 is TGTGCCAGCAGGCCTGGAACAGGGGGACCAACTAATGAAAAACTGTTTTTT.

The chain uses TRBV6-4 and TRBJ1-1; no firm D call. The CDR3 runs to 13 residues. Trimming cost V 3 bases and J 0 bases, with 5 bases left between them. Germline V gene lookup returns CDR1 MRHNA and CDR2 SNTAGT. CDR3 protein: CASSEFVNTEAFF. The CDR3 nucleotides are TGTGCCAGCAGTGAGTTCGTGAACACTGAAGCTTTCTTT.

The chain employs TRBV30 and TRBJ2-6; D is unresolved. Deletions cut 1 base from V and 0 bases from J, with 4 bases between. The CDR3 covers 14 residues. The germline V gene has CDR1 GTSNPN and CDR2 SVGIG (reference sequence). This chain's CDR3 is CAWSALSGANVLTF. The CDR3 nucleotides are TGTGCCTGGAGTGCCCTCTCTGGGGCCAACGTCCTGACTTTC.

The rearrangement links TRBV19 to TRBJ1-1; 7 bases line up with TRBD1. The germline CDR1 and CDR2 sequences are LNHDA and SQIVND (reference sequence). The CDR3 sequence is 15 residues long. V shed 7 bases, J shed 0 bases, and the junction held 8 bases outside the gene matches. CDR3 in DNA: TGTGCCAGTACCGATAGGGACAGCATGAACACTGAAGCTTTCTTT. Translating it yields CASTDRDSMNTEAFF.